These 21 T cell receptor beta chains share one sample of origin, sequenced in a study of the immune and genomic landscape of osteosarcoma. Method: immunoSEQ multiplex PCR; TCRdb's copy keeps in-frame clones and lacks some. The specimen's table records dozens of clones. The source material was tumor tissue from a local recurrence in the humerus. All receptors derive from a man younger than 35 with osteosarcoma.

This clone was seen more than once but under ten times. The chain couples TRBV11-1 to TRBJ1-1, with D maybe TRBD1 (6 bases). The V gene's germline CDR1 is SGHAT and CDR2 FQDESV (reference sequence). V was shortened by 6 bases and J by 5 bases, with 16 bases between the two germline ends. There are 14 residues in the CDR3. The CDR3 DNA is TGTGCCAGCAGGCCTAGGGGGGGATGGACTGAAGCTTTCTTT. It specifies CASRPRGGWTEAFF.

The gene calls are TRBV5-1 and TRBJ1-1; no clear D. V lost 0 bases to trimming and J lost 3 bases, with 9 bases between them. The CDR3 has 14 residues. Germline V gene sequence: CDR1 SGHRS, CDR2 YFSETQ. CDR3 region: CASSLAGGYTEAFF. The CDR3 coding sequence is TGCGCCAGCAGCTTGGCCGGAGGCTACACTGAAGCTTTCTTT.

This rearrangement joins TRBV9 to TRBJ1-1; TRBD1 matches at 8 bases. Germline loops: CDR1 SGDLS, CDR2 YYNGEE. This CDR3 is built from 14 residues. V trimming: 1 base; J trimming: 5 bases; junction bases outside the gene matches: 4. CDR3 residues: CASSVSTGGTEAFF. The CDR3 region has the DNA TGTGCCAGCAGCGTATCTACAGGGGGGACTGAAGCTTTCTTT.

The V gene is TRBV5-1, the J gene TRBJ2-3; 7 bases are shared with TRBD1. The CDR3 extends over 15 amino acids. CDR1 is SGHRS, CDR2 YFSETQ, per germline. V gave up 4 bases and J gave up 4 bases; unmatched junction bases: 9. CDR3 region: CASSQTGTAPDTQYF. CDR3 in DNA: TGCGCCAGCAGCCAAACCGGGACAGCTCCAGATACGCAGTATTTT. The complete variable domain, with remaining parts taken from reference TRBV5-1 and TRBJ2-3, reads KAGVTQTPRYLIKTRGQQVTLSCSPISGHRSVSWYQQTPGQGLQFLFEYFSETQRNKGNFPGRFSGRQFSNSRSEMNVSTLELGDSALYLCASSQTGTAPDTQYFGPGTRLTVL.

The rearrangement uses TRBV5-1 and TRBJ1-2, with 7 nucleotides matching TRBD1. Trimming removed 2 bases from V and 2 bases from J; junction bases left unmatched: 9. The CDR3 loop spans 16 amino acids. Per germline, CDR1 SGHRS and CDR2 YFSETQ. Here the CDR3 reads CASSLSTGNQNYGYTF. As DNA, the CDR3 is TGCGCCAGCAGCTTATCGACAGGGAATCAAAACTATGGCTACACCTTC.

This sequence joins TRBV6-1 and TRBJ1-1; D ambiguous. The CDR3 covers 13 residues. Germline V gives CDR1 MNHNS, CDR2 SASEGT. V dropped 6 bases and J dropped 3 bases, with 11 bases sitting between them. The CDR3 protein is CASSDWGDTEAFF. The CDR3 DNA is TGTGCCAGCAGCGATTGGGGAGACACTGAAGCTTTCTTT.

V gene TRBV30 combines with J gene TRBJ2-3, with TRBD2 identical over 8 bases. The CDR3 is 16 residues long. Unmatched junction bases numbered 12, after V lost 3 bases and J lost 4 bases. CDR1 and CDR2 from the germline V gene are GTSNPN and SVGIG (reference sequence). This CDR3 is CAWSGDPAGGPDTQYF. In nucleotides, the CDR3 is TGTGCCTGGAGCGGGGATCCGGCGGGGGGCCCAGATACGCAGTATTTT. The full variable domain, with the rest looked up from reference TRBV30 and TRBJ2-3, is SQTIHQWPATLVQPVGSPLSLECTVEGTSNPNLYWYRQAAGRGLQLLFYSVGIGQISSEVPQNLSASRPQDRQFILSSKKLLLSDSGFYLCAWSGDPAGGPDTQYFGPGTRLTVL.

The DNA for the CDR3 is TGTGCCAGCAGCTTAGTGACAGGGTCACCCCTCCACTTT. Translation: CASSLVTGSPLHF. The rearrangement links TRBV7-3 to TRBJ1-6, with TRBD1 matching over 7 bases. The length of the CDR3 is 13 residues. The germline gives CDR1 SGHTA, CDR2 FQGTGA. J was trimmed by 10 bases and V by 2 bases; bases with no gene match: 2.

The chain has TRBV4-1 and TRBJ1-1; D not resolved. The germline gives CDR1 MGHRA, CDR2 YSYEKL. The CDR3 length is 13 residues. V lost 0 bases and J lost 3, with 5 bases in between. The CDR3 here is CASSQEPYTEAFF. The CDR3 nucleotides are TGCGCCAGCAGCCAAGAACCGTACACTGAAGCTTTCTTT.

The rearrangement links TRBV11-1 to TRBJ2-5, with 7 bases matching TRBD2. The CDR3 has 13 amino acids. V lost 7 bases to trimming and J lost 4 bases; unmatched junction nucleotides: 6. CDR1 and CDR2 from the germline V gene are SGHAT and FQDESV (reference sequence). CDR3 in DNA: TGTGCCAGCACTGGGGAGGGAGCAGAGACCCAGTACTTC. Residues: CASTGEGAETQYF.

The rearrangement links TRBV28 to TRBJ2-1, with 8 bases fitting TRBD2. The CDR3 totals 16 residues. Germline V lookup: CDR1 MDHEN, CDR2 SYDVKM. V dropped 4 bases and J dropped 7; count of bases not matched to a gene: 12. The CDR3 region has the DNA TGTGCCAGCAGTTCCCCACACGACGGGAGGGTTAATGAGCAGTTCTTC. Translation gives CASSSPHDGRVNEQFF.

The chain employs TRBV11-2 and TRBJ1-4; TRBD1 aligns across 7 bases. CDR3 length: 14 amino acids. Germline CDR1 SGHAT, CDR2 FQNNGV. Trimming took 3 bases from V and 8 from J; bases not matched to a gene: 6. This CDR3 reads CASSLGGTAEKLFF. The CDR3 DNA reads TGTGCCAGCAGCTTGGGGGGGACAGCGGAAAAACTGTTTTTT.

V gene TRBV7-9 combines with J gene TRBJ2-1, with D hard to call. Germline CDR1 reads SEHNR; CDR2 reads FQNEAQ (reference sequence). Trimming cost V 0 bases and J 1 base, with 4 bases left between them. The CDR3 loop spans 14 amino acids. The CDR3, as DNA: TGTGCCAGCAGCTTAGCGGGATCCTACAATGAGCAGTTCTTC. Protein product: CASSLAGSYNEQFF.

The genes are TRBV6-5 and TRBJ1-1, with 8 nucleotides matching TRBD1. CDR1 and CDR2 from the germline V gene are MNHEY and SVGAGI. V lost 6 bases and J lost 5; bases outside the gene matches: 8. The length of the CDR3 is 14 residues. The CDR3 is CASSRTQGGTEAFF. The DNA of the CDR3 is TGTGCCAGCAGCCGGACACAGGGGGGAACTGAAGCTTTCTTT.

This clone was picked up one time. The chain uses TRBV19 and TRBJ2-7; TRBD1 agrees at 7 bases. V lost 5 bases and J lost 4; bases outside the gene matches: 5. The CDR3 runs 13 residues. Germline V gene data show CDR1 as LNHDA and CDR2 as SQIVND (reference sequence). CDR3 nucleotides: TGTGCCAGTAGTGACCGGGACAGTTACGAGCAGTACTTC. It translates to CASSDRDSYEQYF.

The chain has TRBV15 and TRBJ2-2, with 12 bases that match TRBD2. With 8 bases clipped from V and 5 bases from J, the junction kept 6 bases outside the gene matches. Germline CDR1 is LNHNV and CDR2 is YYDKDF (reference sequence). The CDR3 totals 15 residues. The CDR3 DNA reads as TGTGCCACCTTGCCTAGCGGGGGGGGTACCGGGGAGCTGTTTTTT. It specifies CATLPSGGGTGELFF.

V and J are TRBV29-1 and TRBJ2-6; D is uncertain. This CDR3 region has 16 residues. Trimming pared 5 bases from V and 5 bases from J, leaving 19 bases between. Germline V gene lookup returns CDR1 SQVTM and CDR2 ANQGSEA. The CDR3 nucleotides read TGCAGCGTTCTCAATTTACTACAAAGTCGGGCCAACGTCCTGACTTTC. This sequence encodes CSVLNLLQSRANVLTF. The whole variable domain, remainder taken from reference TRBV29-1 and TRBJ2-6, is SAVISQKPSRDICQRGTSLTIQCQVDSQVTMMFWYRQQPGQSLTLIATANQGSEATYESGFVIDKFPISRPNLTFSTLTVSNMSPEDSSIYLCSVLNLLQSRANVLTFGAGSRLTVL.

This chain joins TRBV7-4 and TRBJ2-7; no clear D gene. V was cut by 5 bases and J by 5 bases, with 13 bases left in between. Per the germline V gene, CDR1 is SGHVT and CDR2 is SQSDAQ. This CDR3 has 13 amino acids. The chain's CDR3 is CASSAETTHEQYF. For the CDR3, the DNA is TGTGCCAGCAGCGCCGAGACCACCCACGAGCAGTACTTC.

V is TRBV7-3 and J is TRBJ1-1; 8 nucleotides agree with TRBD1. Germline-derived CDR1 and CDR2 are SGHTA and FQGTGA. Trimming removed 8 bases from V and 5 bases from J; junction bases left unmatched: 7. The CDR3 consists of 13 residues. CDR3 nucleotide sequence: TGTGCCAGCGGCCCCACAGGGGGGACTGAAGCTTTCTTT. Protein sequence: CASGPTGGTEAFF.

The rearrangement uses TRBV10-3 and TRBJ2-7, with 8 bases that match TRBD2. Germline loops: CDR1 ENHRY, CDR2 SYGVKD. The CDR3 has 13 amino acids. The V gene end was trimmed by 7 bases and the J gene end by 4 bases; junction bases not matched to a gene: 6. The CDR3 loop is CAINDPGGYEQYF. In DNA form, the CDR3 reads TGTGCCATCAACGATCCGGGAGGGTACGAGCAGTACTTC.

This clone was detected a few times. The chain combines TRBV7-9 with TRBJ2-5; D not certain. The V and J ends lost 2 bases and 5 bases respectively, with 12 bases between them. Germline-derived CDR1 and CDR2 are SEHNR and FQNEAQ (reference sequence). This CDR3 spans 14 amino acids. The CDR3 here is CASSLFDVGETQYF. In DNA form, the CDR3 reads TGTGCCAGCAGCTTATTCGACGTAGGCGAGACCCAGTACTTC.